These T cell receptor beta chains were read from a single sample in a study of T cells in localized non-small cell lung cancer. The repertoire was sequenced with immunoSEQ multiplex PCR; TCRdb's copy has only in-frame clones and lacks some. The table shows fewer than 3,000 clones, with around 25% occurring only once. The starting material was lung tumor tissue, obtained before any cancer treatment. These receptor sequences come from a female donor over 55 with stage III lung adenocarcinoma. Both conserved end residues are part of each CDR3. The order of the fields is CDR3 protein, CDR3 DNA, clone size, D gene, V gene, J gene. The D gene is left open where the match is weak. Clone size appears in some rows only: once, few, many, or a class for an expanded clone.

CASSERTSGGRSDTQYF	TGCGCCAGCAGCGAAAGAACTAGCGGGGGAAGGTCAGATACGCAGTATTTT	-	TRBD2	TRBV5-1	TRBJ2-3
CASSAQGPYTGELFF	TGTGCCAGTAGTGCACAGGGACCATACACCGGGGAGCTGTTTTTT	-	-	TRBV19	TRBJ2-2
CASSPTGDSDYGYTF	TGTGCCAGCAGCCCTACCGGGGACAGTGACTATGGCTACACCTTC	many	TRBD1	TRBV11-3	TRBJ1-2
CASSQGQGGEQFF	TGCGCCAGCAGCCAGGGACAGGGCGGTGAGCAGTTCTTC	-	TRBD1	TRBV4-1	TRBJ2-1
CASRPTGNTEAFF	TGTGCCAGCAGACCTACGGGGAACACTGAAGCTTTCTTT	few	-	TRBV6-8	TRBJ1-1
CAWSVHGFAGELFF	TGTGCCTGGAGTGTACACGGTTTTGCCGGGGAGCTGTTTTTT	-	-	TRBV30	TRBJ2-2
CASSGLERHTEAFF	TGTGCCAGCAGCGGACTCGAAAGACACACTGAAGCTTTCTTT	few	-	TRBV11-3	TRBJ1-1
CAISGTVIGPRSTEAFF	TGTGCCATCAGCGGGACCGTGATAGGGCCTAGGTCCACTGAAGCTTTCTTT	few	-	TRBV6-8	TRBJ1-1
CASSHQKTRNTGELFF	TGCGCCAGCAGCCACCAAAAGACCAGGAACACCGGGGAGCTGTTTTTT	-	-	TRBV23-1	TRBJ2-2
CASSQETTSFSGANVLTF	TGCGCCAGCAGCCAAGAAACAACTTCTTTCTCTGGGGCCAACGTCCTGACTTTC	once	-	TRBV5-1	TRBJ2-6
CASSFSGSMDDEQFF	TGTGCCAGCAGTTTTAGCGGGAGTATGGACGATGAGCAGTTCTTC	-	TRBD2	TRBV28	TRBJ2-1
CSVVLQGTEAFF	TGCAGCGTTGTTCTACAGGGAACTGAAGCTTTCTTT	-	-	TRBV29-1	TRBJ1-1
CAISEPTTLGTDTQYF	TGTGCCATCAGTGAGCCGACAACCCTGGGCACAGATACGCAGTATTTT	-	-	TRBV10-3	TRBJ2-3
CASILGTSRADTQYF	TGTGCCAGCATCCTAGGGACTAGCCGGGCAGATACGCAGTATTTT	medium-sized	TRBD2	TRBV11-3	TRBJ2-3
CASPPSTDSLTEAFF	TGTGCCAGCCCTCCCAGTACGGACAGCCTCACTGAAGCTTTCTTT	few	-	TRBV28	TRBJ1-1
CASSPGTRQWQPQHF	TGTGCCAGCAGCCCCGGTACAAGGCAGTGGCAGCCCCAGCATTTT	-	-	TRBV11-3	TRBJ1-5
CASEIAGEQFF	TGTGCCAGCGAGATAGCGGGTGAGCAGTTCTTC	once	TRBD2	TRBV6-7	TRBJ2-1
CASSEAPNQPQHF	TGTGCCAGCAGTGAAGCCCCGAATCAGCCCCAGCATTTT	few	-	TRBV6-1	TRBJ1-5
CASSQDSSSGNTIYF	TGCGCCAGCAGCCAAGATTCTTCCTCTGGAAACACCATATATTTT	few	-	TRBV4-1	TRBJ1-3
CASNSRGVGVNEQFF	TGTGCCAGCAATTCTCGAGGAGTGGGTGTAAATGAGCAGTTCTTC	medium-sized	-	TRBV6-8	TRBJ2-1
CASSLYVGGGEQYF	TGTGCCAGCAGCTTATACGTCGGGGGGGGCGAGCAGTACTTC	medium-sized	TRBD2	TRBV11-3	TRBJ2-7
CASSQDGGGFSYNEQFF	TGCGCCAGCAGCCAAGATGGAGGGGGGTTTTCCTACAATGAGCAGTTCTTC	medium-sized	-	TRBV23-1	TRBJ2-1
CASSFQQGDTEAFF	TGCGCCAGCAGCTTTCAACAGGGGGACACTGAAGCTTTCTTT	-	TRBD1	TRBV5-1	TRBJ1-1
CASSFRGARGYTF	TGTGCCAGCAGTTTTAGGGGGGCGCGCGGCTACACCTTC	few	-	TRBV28	TRBJ1-2
CASSLGLAGGSFDNEQFF	TGTGCCAGCAGCTTAGGGCTAGCGGGAGGGAGCTTTGACAATGAGCAGTTCTTC	medium-sized	TRBD2	TRBV11-3	TRBJ2-1
CASSRVTAYEQYF	TGTGCCAGTAGTCGAGTCACCGCCTACGAGCAGTACTTC	-	-	TRBV19	TRBJ2-7
CASSYGTRQGHYNEQFF	TGTGCCAGCAGTTACGGGACCAGGCAGGGTCACTACAATGAGCAGTTCTTC	large	-	TRBV6-8	TRBJ2-1
CASSVLWTGDEAFF	TGTGCCAGCAGCGTACTCTGGACAGGGGACGAAGCTTTCTTT	-	TRBD1	TRBV11-3	TRBJ1-1
CASSFGGRRETQYF	TGTGCCAGCAGCTTCGGGGGGAGGAGAGAGACCCAGTACTTC	medium-sized	TRBD2	TRBV11-3	TRBJ2-5
CAWSPGLASYEQYF	TGTGCCTGGAGTCCGGGACTAGCGAGTTACGAGCAGTACTTC	few	TRBD2	TRBV30	TRBJ2-7
CASSLGRGRANNEQFF	TGCGCCAGCAGCTTGGGACGCGGGAGGGCCAACAATGAGCAGTTCTTC	few	TRBD2	TRBV5-1	TRBJ2-1
CASSFPLAGAVGELFF	TGTGCCAGCAGCTTCCCACTAGCGGGAGCGGTCGGGGAGCTGTTTTTT	few	TRBD2	TRBV11-3	TRBJ2-2
CASSQPQGQGTVNYGYTF	TGCGCCAGCAGTCAACCACAGGGACAGGGCACTGTAAACTATGGCTACACCTTC	-	TRBD1	TRBV23-1	TRBJ1-2
CASSVVSEPGEQYF	TGTGCCAGCAGCGTAGTATCAGAGCCCGGCGAGCAGTACTTC	medium-sized	-	TRBV9	TRBJ2-7
CASSAGGKNIQYF	TGCGCCAGCAGTGCGGGAGGGAAAAACATTCAGTACTTC	-	TRBD2	TRBV10-2	TRBJ2-4
CASSSPTRDRGTEAFF	TGTGCCAGCAGCTCCCCGACCCGGGACAGGGGCACTGAAGCTTTCTTT	few	TRBD1	TRBV11-3	TRBJ1-1
CASSSRGVDSNTGELFF	TGTGCCAGCAGCTCTAGAGGGGTCGATTCGAACACCGGGGAGCTGTTTTTT	-	-	TRBV11-1	TRBJ2-2
CASSFERGYSYNEQFF	TGTGCCAGCAGCTTTGAAAGGGGATACTCCTACAATGAGCAGTTCTTC	medium-sized	-	TRBV11-3	TRBJ2-1
CASSLPGQGTYNEQFF	TGTGCCAGCAGCTTACCGGGACAGGGTACCTACAATGAGCAGTTCTTC	-	TRBD1	TRBV11-3	TRBJ2-1
CASSLPPLSSYNEQFF	TGTGCCAGCAGCTTACCTCCGTTAAGCTCCTACAATGAGCAGTTCTTC	few	-	TRBV11-3	TRBJ2-1